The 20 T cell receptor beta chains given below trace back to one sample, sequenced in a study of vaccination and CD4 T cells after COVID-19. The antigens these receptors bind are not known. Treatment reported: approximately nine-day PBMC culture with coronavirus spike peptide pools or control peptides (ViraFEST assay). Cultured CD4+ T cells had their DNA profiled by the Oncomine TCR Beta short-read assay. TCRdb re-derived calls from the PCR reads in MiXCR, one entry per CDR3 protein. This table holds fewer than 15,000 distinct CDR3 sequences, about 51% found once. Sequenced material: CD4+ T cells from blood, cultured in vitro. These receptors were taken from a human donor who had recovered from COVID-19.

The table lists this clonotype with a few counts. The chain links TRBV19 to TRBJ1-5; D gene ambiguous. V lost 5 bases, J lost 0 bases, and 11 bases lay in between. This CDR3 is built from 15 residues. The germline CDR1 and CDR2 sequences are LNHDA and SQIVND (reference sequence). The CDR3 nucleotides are TGTGCCAGTAGTCTTCGCGGACTTAGCAATCAGCCCCAGCATTTT. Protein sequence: CASSLRGLSNQPQHF.

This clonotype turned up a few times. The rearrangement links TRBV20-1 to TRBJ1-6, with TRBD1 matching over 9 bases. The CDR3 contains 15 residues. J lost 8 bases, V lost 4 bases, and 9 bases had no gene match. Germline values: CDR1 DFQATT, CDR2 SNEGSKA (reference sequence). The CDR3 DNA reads TGCAGTGCTATGCCCGGACAGGGGAGTTATTCACCCCTCCACTTT. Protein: CSAMPGQGSYSPLHF.

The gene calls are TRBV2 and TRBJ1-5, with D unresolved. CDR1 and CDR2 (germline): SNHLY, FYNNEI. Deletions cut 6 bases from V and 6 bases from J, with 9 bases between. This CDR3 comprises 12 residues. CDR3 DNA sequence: TGTGCCAGCAGGACGGGTAGTCAGCCCCAGCATTTT. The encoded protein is CASRTGSQPQHF.

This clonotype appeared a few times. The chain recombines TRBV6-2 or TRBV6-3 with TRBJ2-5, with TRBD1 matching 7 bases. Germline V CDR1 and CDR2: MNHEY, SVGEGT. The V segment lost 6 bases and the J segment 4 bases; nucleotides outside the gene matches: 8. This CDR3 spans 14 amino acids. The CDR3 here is CASSPTGEGETQYF. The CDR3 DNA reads TGTGCCAGCAGCCCTACAGGGGAAGGAGAGACCCAGTACTTC.

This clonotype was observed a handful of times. In DNA form, the CDR3 reads TGTGCCAGCAGCCCGATAGTAGGCGGGGAGCTGTTTTTT. Translating gives CASSPIVGGELFF. The chain combines TRBV6-1 with TRBJ2-2; D is undetermined. Germline assignment: CDR1 MNHNS and CDR2 SASEGT. V was pared by 6 bases and J by 7 bases, with 12 bases between. The CDR3 covers 13 residues.

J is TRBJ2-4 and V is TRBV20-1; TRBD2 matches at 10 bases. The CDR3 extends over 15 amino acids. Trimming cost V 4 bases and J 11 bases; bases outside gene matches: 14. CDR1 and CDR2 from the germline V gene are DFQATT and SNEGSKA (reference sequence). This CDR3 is CSATGALAGAVFQYF. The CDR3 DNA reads TGCAGTGCTACGGGGGCCCTAGCGGGAGCGGTCTTTCAGTACTTC.

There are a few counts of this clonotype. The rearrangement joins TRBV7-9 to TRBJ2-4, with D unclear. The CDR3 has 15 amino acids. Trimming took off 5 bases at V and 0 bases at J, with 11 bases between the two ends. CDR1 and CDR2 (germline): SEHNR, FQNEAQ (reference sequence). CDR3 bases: TGTGCCAGCAGCATGCCGGGTGGAGCCAAAAACATTCAGTACTTC. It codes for CASSMPGGAKNIQYF.

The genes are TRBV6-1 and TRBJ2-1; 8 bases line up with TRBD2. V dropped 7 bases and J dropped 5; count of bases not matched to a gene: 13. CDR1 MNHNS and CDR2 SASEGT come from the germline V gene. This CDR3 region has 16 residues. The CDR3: CASMSSGTRLNNEQFF. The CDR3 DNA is TGTGCCAGCATGAGCTCCGGGACTAGGCTCAACAATGAGCAGTTCTTC.

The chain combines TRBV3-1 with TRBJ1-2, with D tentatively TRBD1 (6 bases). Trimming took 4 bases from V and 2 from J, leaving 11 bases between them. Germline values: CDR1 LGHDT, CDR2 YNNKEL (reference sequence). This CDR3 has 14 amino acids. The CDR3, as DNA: TGTGCCAGCAGCCCTCGGGGGGCGAACTATGGCTACACCTTC. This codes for CASSPRGANYGYTF.

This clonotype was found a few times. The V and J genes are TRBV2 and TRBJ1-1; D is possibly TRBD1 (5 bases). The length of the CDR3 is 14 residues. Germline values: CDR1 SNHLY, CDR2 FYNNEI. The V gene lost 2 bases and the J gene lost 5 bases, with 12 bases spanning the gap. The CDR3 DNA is TGTGCCAGCAGTGAACAGGGCAGGGTGACTGAAGCTTTCTTT. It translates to CASSEQGRVTEAFF.

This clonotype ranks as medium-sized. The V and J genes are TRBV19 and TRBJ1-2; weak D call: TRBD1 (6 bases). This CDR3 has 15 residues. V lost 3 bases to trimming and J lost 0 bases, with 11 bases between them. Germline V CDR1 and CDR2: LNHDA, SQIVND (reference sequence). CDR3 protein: CASSIGGSPNYGYTF. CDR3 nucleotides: TGTGCCAGTAGTATTGGGGGCAGTCCTAACTATGGCTACACCTTC.

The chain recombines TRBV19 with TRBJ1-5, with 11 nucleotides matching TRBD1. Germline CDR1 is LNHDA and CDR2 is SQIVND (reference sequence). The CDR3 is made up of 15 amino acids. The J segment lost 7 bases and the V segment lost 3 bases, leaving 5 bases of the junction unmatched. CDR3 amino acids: CASSIGQGATQPQHF. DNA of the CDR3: TGTGCCAGTAGTATCGGACAGGGGGCTACACAGCCCCAGCATTTT.

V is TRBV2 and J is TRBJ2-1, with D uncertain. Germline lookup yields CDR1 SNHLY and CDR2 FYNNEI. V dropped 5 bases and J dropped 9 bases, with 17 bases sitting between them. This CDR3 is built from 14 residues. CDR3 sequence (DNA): TGTGCCAGCAGTCAGTCTACTCGTCAGGTTGAGCAGTTCTTC. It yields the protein CASSQSTRQVEQFF.

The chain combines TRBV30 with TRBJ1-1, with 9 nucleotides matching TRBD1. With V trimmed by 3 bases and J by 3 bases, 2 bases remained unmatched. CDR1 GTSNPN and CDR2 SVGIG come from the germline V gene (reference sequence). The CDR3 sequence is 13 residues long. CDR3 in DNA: TGTGCCTGGAGACGGACAGGGGACACTGAAGCTTTCTTT. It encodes CAWRRTGDTEAFF.

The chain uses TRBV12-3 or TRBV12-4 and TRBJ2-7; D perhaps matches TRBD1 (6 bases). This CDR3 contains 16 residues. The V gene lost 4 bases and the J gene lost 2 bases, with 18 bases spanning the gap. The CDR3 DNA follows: TGTGCCAGCAGTTCCGATTCGCCTGGGGACACCTACGAGCAGTACTTC. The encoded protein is CASSSDSPGDTYEQYF.

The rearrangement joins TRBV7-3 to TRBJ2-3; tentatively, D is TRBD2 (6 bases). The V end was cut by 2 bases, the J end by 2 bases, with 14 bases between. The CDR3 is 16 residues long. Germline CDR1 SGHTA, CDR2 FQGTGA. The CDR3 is CASSLSGSGLTDTQYF. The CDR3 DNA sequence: TGTGCCAGCAGCTTATCTGGTAGCGGACTCACAGATACGCAGTATTTT.

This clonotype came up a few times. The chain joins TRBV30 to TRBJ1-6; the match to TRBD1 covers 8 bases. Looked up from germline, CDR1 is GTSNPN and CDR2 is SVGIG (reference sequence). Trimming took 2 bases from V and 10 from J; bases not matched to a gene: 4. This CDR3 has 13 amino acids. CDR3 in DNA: TGTGCCTGGAGTACGGACAGGGAATCACCCCTCCACTTT. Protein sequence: CAWSTDRESPLHF.

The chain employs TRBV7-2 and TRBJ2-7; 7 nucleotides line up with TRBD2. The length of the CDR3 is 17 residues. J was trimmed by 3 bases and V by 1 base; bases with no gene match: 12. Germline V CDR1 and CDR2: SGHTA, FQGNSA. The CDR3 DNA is TGTGCCAGCAGCTTAGGTAGTAGCCTCTCGGGGGGCTACGAGCAGTACTTC. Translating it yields CASSLGSSLSGGYEQYF.

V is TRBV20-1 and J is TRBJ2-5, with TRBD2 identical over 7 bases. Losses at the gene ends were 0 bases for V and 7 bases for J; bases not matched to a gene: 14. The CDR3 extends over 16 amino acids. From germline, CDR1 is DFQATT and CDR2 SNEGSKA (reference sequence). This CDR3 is CSARDLFRHPGGTQYF. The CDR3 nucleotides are TGCAGTGCTAGAGATCTTTTCCGGCACCCGGGAGGGACCCAGTACTTC.

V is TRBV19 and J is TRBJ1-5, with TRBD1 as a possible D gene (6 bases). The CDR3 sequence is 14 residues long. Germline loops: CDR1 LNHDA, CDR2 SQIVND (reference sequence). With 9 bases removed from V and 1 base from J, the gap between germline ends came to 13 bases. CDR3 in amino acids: CARDTGCSNQPQHF. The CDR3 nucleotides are TGTGCCAGGGATACAGGGTGCAGCAATCAGCCCCAGCATTTT. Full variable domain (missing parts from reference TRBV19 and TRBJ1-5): DGGITQSPKYLFRKEGQNVTLSCEQNLNHDAMYWYRQDPGQGLRLIYYSQIVNDFQKGDIAEGYSVSREKKESFPLTVTSAQKNPTAFYLCARDTGCSNQPQHFGDGTRLSIL.